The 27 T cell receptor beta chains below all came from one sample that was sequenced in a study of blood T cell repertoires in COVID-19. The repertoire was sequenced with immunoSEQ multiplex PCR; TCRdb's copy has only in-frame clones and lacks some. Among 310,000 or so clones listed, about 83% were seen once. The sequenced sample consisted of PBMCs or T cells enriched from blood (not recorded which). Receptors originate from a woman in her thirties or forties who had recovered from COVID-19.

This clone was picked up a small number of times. For the CDR3, the DNA is TGTGCCAGCAGTTCGGTCGGGCTTCCCAGCGGCACTGAAGCTTTCTTT. The encoded protein is CASSSVGLPSGTEAFF. The V gene is TRBV27, the J gene TRBJ1-1; D uncertain. V was clipped by 4 bases and J by 4 bases, with 19 bases between them. The CDR3 totals 16 residues. Looked up from germline, CDR1 is MNHEY and CDR2 is SMNVEV (reference sequence).

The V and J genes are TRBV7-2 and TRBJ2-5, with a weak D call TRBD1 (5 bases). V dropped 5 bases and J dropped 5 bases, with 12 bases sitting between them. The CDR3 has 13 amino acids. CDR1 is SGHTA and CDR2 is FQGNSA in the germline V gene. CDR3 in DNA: TGTGCCAGCAGCCCCTCGGCAGGGGAGACCCAGTACTTC. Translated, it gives CASSPSAGETQYF.

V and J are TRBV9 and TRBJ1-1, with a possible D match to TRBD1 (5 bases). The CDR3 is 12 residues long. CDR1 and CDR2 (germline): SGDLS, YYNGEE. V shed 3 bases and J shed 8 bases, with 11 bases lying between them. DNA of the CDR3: TGTGCCAGCAGCGACTCAGGGAGGGAAGCTTTCTTT. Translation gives CASSDSGREAFF.

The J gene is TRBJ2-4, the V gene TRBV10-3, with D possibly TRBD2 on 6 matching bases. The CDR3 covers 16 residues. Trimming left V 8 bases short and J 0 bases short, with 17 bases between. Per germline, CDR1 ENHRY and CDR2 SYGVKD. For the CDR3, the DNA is TGTGCCATCCCGCGGGATCTCACTCTAGCCAAAAACATTCAGTACTTC. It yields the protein CAIPRDLTLAKNIQYF.

The CDR3 DNA reads TGTGCCAGCAGACCGACGGCGGGAGGGTACAATGAGCAGTTCTTC. This gives the protein CASRPTAGGYNEQFF. The rearrangement links TRBV28 to TRBJ2-1, with TRBD2 matching 9 bases. Germline CDR1 MDHEN, CDR2 SYDVKM. Trimming cost V 6 bases and J 4 bases; bases outside gene matches: 7. The CDR3 length is 15 residues.

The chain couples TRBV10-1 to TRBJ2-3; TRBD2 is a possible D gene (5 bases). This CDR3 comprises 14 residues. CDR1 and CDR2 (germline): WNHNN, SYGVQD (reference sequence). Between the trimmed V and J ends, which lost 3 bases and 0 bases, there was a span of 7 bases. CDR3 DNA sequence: TGCGCCAGCAGTGATGGCGGGAGCACAGATACGCAGTATTTT. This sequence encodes CASSDGGSTDTQYF.

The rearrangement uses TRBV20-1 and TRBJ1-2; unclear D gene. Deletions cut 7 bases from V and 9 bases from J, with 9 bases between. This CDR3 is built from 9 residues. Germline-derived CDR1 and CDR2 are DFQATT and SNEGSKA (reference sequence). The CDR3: CSVGGRYTF. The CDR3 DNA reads TGCAGTGTCGGCGGCCGCTACACCTTC.

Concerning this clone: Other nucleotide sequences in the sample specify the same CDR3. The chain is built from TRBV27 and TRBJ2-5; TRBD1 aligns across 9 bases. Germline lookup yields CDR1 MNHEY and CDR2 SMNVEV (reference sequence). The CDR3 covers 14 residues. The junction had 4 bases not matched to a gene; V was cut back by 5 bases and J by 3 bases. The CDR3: CASSPWTGEETQYF. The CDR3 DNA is TGTGCCAGCAGTCCGTGGACAGGGGAAGAGACCCAGTACTTC.

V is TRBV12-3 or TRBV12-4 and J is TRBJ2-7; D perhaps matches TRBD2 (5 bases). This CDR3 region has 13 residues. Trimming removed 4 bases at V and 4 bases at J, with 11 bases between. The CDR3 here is CASSSGRLYEQYF. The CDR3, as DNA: TGTGCCAGCAGTTCGGGCAGACTATACGAGCAGTACTTC.

CDR3 sequence reads: CASSPSQETQYF. The CDR3 bases are TGCGCCAGCAGCCCCAGTCAAGAGACCCAGTACTTC. The V call is TRBV5-1, the J call TRBJ2-5; no definite D call. Trimming pared 4 bases from V and 2 bases from J, leaving 6 bases between. In germline, CDR1 is SGHRS, CDR2 YFSETQ. CDR3 length equals 12 residues.

CDR3 DNA: TGCGCCAGCAGCTTGGGGGGACTAGCGGGACCCAGGGAGACCCAGTACTTC. Translation gives CASSLGGLAGPRETQYF. The chain recombines TRBV5-1 with TRBJ2-5; 13 nucleotides line up with TRBD2. CDR3 length: 17 residues. Germline V gene sequence: CDR1 SGHRS, CDR2 YFSETQ. Trimming took 0 bases from V and 5 from J; bases not matched to a gene: 7. The variable domain in full, completed from reference TRBV5-1 and TRBJ2-5, reads KAGVTQTPRYLIKTRGQQVTLSCSPISGHRSVSWYQQTPGQGLQFLFEYFSETQRNKGNFPGRFSGRQFSNSRSEMNVSTLELGDSALYLCASSLGGLAGPRETQYFGPGTRLLVL.

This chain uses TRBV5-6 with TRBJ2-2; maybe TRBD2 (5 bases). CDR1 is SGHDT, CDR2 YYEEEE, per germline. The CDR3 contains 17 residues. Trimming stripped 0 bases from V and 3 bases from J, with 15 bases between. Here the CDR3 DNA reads TGTGCCAGCAGCTTGGGGGTGAGGGATTTGGACACCGGGGAGCTGTTTTTT. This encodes CASSLGVRDLDTGELFF.

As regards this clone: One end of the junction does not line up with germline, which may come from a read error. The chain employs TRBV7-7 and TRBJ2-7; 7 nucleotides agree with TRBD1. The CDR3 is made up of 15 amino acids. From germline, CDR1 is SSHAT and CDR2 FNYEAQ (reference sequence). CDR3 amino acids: CASSGPNRGDYEQYF. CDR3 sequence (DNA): TGTGCTAGCAGCGGACCCAACAGGGGAGACTACGAGCAGTACTTC.

In DNA form, the CDR3 reads TGCAGTGCTGGACAGGGTATTGGCTACACCTTC. This gives the protein CSAGQGIGYTF. The V gene is TRBV20-1, the J gene TRBJ1-2; TRBD1 matches 8 bases. This CDR3 comprises 11 residues. Trimming removed 5 bases from V and 7 bases from J; junction bases left unmatched: 3. Germline-derived CDR1 and CDR2 are DFQATT and SNEGSKA (reference sequence).

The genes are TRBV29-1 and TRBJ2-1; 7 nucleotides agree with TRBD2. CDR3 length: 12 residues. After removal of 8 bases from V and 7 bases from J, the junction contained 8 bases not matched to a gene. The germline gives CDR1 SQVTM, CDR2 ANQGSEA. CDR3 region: CSFQRGINEQFF. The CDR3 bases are TGCAGCTTCCAGCGGGGCATTAATGAGCAGTTCTTC.

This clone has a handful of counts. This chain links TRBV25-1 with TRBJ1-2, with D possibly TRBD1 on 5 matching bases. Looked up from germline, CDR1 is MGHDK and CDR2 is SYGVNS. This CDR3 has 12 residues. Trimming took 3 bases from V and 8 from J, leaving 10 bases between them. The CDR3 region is CASSDRVGGYTF. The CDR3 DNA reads TGTGCCAGCAGTGACAGGGTCGGCGGCTACACCTTC.

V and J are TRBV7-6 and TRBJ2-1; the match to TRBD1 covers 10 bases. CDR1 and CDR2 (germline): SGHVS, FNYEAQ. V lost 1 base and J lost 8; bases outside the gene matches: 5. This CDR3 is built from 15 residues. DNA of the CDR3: TGTGCCAGCAGCTTAGAGGCGACAGGGGGCCATGAGCAGTTCTTC. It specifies CASSLEATGGHEQFF. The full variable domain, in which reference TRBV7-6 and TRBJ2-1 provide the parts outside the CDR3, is GAGVSQSPRYKVTKRGQDVALRCDPISGHVSLYWYRQALGQGPEFLTYFNYEAQQDKSGLPNDRFSAERPEGSISTLTIQRTEQRDSAMYRCASSLEATGGHEQFFGPGTRLTVL.

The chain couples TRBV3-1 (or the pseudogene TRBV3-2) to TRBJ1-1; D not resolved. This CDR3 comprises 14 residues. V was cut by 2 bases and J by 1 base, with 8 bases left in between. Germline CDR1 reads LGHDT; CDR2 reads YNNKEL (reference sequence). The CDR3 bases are TGTGCCAGCAGCCAATTACGGGGGAACACTGAAGCTTTCTTT. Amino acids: CASSQLRGNTEAFF.

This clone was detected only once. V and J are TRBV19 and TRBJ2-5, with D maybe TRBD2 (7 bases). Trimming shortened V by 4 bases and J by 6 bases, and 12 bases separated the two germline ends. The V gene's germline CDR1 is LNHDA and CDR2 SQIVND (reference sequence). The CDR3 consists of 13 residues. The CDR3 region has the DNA TGTGCCAGTAGTAAGGAGGGGGGGCAGACCCAGTACTTC. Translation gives CASSKEGGQTQYF.

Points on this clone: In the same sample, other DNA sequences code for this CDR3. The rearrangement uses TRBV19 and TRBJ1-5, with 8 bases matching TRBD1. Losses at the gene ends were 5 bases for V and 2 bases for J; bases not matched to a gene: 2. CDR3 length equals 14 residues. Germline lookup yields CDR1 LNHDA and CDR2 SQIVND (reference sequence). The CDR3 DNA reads TGTGCCAGTAGTCAGGGGGCGGGCAATCAGCCCCAGCATTTT. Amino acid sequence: CASSQGAGNQPQHF.

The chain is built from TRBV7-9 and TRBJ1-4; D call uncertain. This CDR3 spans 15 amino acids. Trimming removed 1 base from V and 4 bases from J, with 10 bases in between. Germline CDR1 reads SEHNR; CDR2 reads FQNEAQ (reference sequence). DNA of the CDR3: TGTGCCAGCAGCTTAGGAGGGATCCTTAATGAAAAACTGTTTTTT. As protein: CASSLGGILNEKLFF.

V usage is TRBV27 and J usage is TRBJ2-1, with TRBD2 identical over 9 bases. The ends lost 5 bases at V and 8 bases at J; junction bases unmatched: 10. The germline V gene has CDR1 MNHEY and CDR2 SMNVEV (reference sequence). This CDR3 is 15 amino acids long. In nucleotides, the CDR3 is TGTGCCAGCAGTCACTGGACTAGCGCCGGGGATGAGCAGTTCTTC. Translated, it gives CASSHWTSAGDEQFF.

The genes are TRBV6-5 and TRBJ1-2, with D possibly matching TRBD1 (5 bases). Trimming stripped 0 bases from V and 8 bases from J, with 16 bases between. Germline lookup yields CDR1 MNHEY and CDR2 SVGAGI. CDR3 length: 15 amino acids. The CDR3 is CASSYSDSPYGGYTF. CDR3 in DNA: TGTGCCAGCAGTTACTCCGACAGCCCCTATGGGGGCTACACCTTC.

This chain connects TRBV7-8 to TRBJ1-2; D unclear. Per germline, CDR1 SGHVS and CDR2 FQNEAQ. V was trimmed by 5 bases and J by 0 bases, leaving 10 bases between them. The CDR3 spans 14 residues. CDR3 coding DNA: TGTGCCAGCAGCCGAGAGCCGACTAACTATGGCTACACCTTC. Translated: CASSREPTNYGYTF.

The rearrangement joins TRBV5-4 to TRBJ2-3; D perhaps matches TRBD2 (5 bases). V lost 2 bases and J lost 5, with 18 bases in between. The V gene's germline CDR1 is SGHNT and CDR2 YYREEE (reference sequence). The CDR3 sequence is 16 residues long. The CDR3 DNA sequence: TGTGCCAGCAGCTTTCCACAAACCCCGGCGGGAGATACGCAGTATTTT. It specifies CASSFPQTPAGDTQYF.

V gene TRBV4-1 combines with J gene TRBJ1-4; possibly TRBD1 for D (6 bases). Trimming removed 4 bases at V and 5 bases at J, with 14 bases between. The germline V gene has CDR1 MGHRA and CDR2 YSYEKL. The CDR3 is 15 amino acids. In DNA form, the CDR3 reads TGCGCCAGCAGCCCCCCGGACAGCCAGAATGAAAAACTGTTTTTT. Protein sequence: CASSPPDSQNEKLFF.

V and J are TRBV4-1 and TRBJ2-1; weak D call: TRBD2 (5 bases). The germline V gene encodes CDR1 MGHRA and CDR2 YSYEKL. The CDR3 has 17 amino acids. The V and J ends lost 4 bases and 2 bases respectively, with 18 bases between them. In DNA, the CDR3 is TGCGCCAGCAGCCCCCTAGGCCTAGCCGGGACCTACAATGAGCAGTTCTTC. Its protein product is CASSPLGLAGTYNEQFF.